These 6 T cell receptor beta chains originate from one sample sequenced in a study of blood T cell repertoires in COVID-19. Sequencing was performed with immunoSEQ multiplex PCR; in TCRdb, only in-frame clones are kept and a portion is missing. The data hold 490,000 or so clones, with 85% to 90% observed a single time. Specimen: PBMCs or T cells enriched from blood (not recorded which). Source of these receptors: a woman in her thirties or forties who had recovered from COVID-19.

Turning to this clone: One end of the junction varies from germline; a read error may be responsible. The rearrangement joins TRBV4-2 to TRBJ2-3, with a weak D call TRBD2 (5 bases). Germline V lookup: CDR1 LGHNA, CDR2 YNFKEQ. The CDR3 contains 13 residues. CDR3 nucleotide sequence: TGTGCCAGCAGCCAAGATCAAACTAGAAAGGTCCTTTTT. Amino acid sequence: CASSQDQTRKVLF.

The V and J genes are TRBV2 and TRBJ2-2; the match to TRBD2 covers 7 bases. The V and J ends lost 8 bases and 6 bases, in that order; junction bases with no gene match: 6. Per the germline V gene, CDR1 is SNHLY and CDR2 is FYNNEI. The CDR3 runs to 13 residues. Here the CDR3 reads CASRRERAGELFF. The CDR3 DNA reads TGTGCCAGCCGGCGGGAGAGGGCCGGGGAGCTGTTTTTT.

The CDR3, as DNA: TGTGCCACCAGCAGAGAAGGATTTAGGGGGAGAGATGAGCAGTTCTTC. This translates into CATSREGFRGRDEQFF. The chain employs TRBV15 and TRBJ2-1, with D tentatively TRBD1 (6 bases). The V gene's germline CDR1 is LNHNV and CDR2 YYDKDF (reference sequence). The CDR3 contains 16 residues. With 0 bases removed from V and 8 bases from J, the gap between germline ends came to 17 bases.

The J gene is TRBJ2-7, the V gene TRBV19; 9 bases fit TRBD1. Trimming took 5 bases from V and 0 from J; bases not matched to a gene: 5. The germline V gene has CDR1 LNHDA and CDR2 SQIVND (reference sequence). The CDR3 covers 15 residues. The CDR3, as DNA: TGTGCCAGTAGTCCCGGGACAGGGAGCTCCTACGAGCAGTACTTC. The encoded protein is CASSPGTGSSYEQYF.

The V gene is TRBV13, the J gene TRBJ2-7; TRBD1 is a possible D gene (5 bases). The CDR3 length is 14 residues. Germline CDR1 and CDR2: PRHDT and FYEKMQ (reference sequence). The V gene lost 4 bases and the J gene lost 3 bases, with 13 bases spanning the gap. CDR3 nucleotide sequence: TGTGCCAGCAGCTCCCAGGGTCCCGGCTACGAGCAGTACTTC. It specifies CASSSQGPGYEQYF.

Of note for this clone: The junction shows a germline mismatch at one end, possibly a read error. V usage is TRBV2 and J usage is TRBJ2-5, with D perhaps matching TRBD2 (6 bases). The CDR3 covers 14 residues. CDR1 is SNHLY, CDR2 FYNNEI, per germline. The DNA of the CDR3 is TGTGCCAGCAGAGAAGGGACTGCCTCGGGGTCCCAGTACTTC. This codes for CASREGTASGSQYF.